This TCR beta chain is drawn from a study of blood T cells in healthy people across ages. Study background: About one barcoded beta molecule per two T cells was captured by template switching.

In this sample, this clonotype turned up a few times. Its antigen remains unidentified. The CDR3 runs to 13 residues. Germline CDR1 is LNHNV and CDR2 is YYDKDF (reference sequence). After removal of 0 bases from V and 15 bases from J, the junction contained 6 bases not matched to a gene. The study, taken as a whole, reports: Among T cells, TCR beta diversity per million cells dropped roughly linearly as age rose.

For the second PCR, which ran for 7 to 11 cycles, a sample-barcoded 5' primer and a J-beta primer mix were used. Each CDR3 protein gets one entry after TCRdb re-called the 5' RACE reads with MiXCR. The profile shows 750,000 to 1,000,000 distinct CDR3 sequences, 25% to 35% of them singletons. The same data also went into a second study, on T cells of mothers and their children. This second study says: Mothers and children who were related shared slightly more overlap than unrelated pairs, but not significantly more.

Sequencing was done on a sample of blood. The sequence came from a woman between 40 and 55 years old in good health. V usage is TRBV15 and J usage is TRBJ2-1; 9 nucleotides line up with TRBD1. Written as DNA, the CDR3 is TGTGCCACCAGCAGAGATCCGGGACAGGGTACGTTCTTC. Residues: CATSRDPGQGTFF.